These T cell receptor beta chains were read from a single sample in a study of T cells after yellow fever vaccination. TCRdb processed the 5' RACE reads anew with MiXCR; each CDR3 protein has one entry. The sample has approximately 240,000 distinct CDR3 sequences; more than 3.5% are singletons. Source: PBMCs, taken 15 days after the yellow fever booster vaccination. Receptor source: a young man who received the YFV17D yellow fever vaccine. CDR3s include the opening cysteine and the closing phenylalanine or tryptophan. A D gene is named only where the DNA matches it firmly. Expanded clones get a size class; other rows say once, few or many, or leave the size out.

V gene,D gene,clone size,J gene,CDR3 DNA,CDR3 protein
TRBV4-2,TRBD1,many,TRBJ1-4,TGTGCCAGCAGCCAACCCCGGGACAGGGTCAGGGATAATGAAAAACTGTTTTTT,CASSQPRDRVRDNEKLFF
TRBV24-1,TRBD2,many,TRBJ2-7,TGTGCCACCAGTGATTTTGGCGGGGGGCCTCTTCCCTACGAGCAGTACTTC,CATSDFGGGPLPYEQYF
TRBV28,TRBD2,many,TRBJ2-5,TGTGCCAGCAGTCCCCGACTAGCGGGGGGCCAAGAGACCCAGTACTTC,CASSPRLAGGQETQYF
TRBV5-4,.,many,TRBJ2-5,TGTGCCAGCTCCCCCAGGCAGGGGCACCAAGAGACCCAGTACTTC,CASSPRQGHQETQYF
TRBV5-1,.,.,TRBJ2-7,TGCGCCAGCAGCTCCTGGGACGCGGCTTACGAGCAGTACTTC,CASSSWDAAYEQYF
TRBV5-1,TRBD2,many,TRBJ2-2,TGCGCCAGCCGATCCAGCGGGGGGGCCACCGGGGAGCTGTTTTTT,CASRSSGGATGELFF
TRBV19,.,many,TRBJ2-2,TGTGCCAGTAGGCCCTGGGTCGGTACCACCGGGGAGCTGTTTTTT,CASRPWVGTTGELFF
TRBV12-3/TRBV12-4,.,many,TRBJ2-4,TGTGCCAGCAGTTTCATGGGCCAGGGTAGAAACATTCAGTACTTC,CASSFMGQGRNIQYF
TRBV12-3/TRBV12-4,.,many,TRBJ1-5,TGTGCCAGCAGCCCTAATAGCAATCAGCCCCAGCATTTT,CASSPNSNQPQHF
TRBV12-3/TRBV12-4,.,many,TRBJ1-3,TGTGCCAGCAGTCCCAGGCGAACATTGGGGAGCTCTGGAAACACCATATATTTT,CASSPRRTLGSSGNTIYF
TRBV3-1,.,many,TRBJ2-1,TGTGCCAGCAGCCAAGGGTGGGGGTCTAGGAATGAGCAGTTCTTC,CASSQGWGSRNEQFF
TRBV28,.,many,TRBJ1-2,TGTGCCAGCAGTAGCGGAGGGGAACTCTATGGCTACACCTTC,CASSSGGELYGYTF
TRBV11-2,.,many,TRBJ2-2,TGTGCCAGCAGCCAGACGGGGGGCCCGGGAACCGGGGAGCTGTTTTTT,CASSQTGGPGTGELFF
TRBV7-9,.,many,TRBJ2-7,TGTGCCGGCAGCTTAGGACCTACCTACGAGCAGTACTTC,CAGSLGPTYEQYF
TRBV28,TRBD1,many,TRBJ1-5,TGTGCCAGCAGTTTCGGACAGGGGTATCAGCCCCAGCATTTT,CASSFGQGYQPQHF
TRBV7-2,TRBD2,many,TRBJ2-1,TGTGCCAGCAGCCCCTACATTAGCGGGGGGGAAAATGAGCAGTTCTTC,CASSPYISGGENEQFF
TRBV2,TRBD1,many,TRBJ2-3,TGTGCCAGCACGCGGACAGGGCGGGGAGATACGCAGTATTTT,CASTRTGRGDTQYF
TRBV12-3/TRBV12-4,.,many,TRBJ2-7,TGTGCCAGCAGCCGGGACCGATCCTACGAGCAGTACTTC,CASSRDRSYEQYF
TRBV7-2,.,many,TRBJ2-2,TGTGCCAGCAGCTTAGGGGCACAATGGGAGCTGTTTTTT,CASSLGAQWELFF
TRBV7-9,TRBD2,many,TRBJ2-3,TGTGCCAGCAGCGCCAAACCTAGCGGGGGGTACACAGATACGCAGTATTTT,CASSAKPSGGYTDTQYF
TRBV28,.,many,TRBJ2-1,TGTGCCAGCAGTTATCAGGACCGTTGGGGAGATGAGCAGTTCTTC,CASSYQDRWGDEQFF
TRBV7-9,.,many,TRBJ2-5,TGTGCCAGCAGCCCCTACCGGGACATTCGGCAAGAGACCCAGTACTTC,CASSPYRDIRQETQYF
TRBV20-1,TRBD2,many,TRBJ2-3,TGCAGTGCTCCTAGCGGGGGGGCCTCAGATACGCAGTATTTT,CSAPSGGASDTQYF
TRBV6-5,.,many,TRBJ2-7,TGTGCCAGCAGTTACTCGCAGGGGACCTACGAGCAGTACTTC,CASSYSQGTYEQYF
TRBV6-6,TRBD2,many,TRBJ2-7,TGTGCCAGCAGCCGCAAAGCGGGGGGTTACTACGAGCAGTACTTC,CASSRKAGGYYEQYF
TRBV5-6,TRBD1,many,TRBJ2-2,TGTGCCAGCAGCTCGGACAGGGAAGACACCGGGGAGCTGTTTTTT,CASSSDREDTGELFF
TRBV28,TRBD2,many,TRBJ2-3,TGTGCCAGCAAGTGGGGGGGGACAGATACGCAGTATTTT,CASKWGGTDTQYF
TRBV5-4,.,few,TRBJ1-6,TGTGCCAGCACCTACGAGAATTCACCCCTCCACTTT,CASTYENSPLHF
TRBV11-2,.,.,TRBJ2-1,TGTGCCAGCAGCCGACAGAACTCCTACAATGAGCAGTTCTTC,CASSRQNSYNEQFF
TRBV20-1,.,many,TRBJ2-1,TGCAGTGCTGAAGCCTCTAGCCACAACACGGGTGAGCAGTTCTTC,CSAEASSHNTGEQFF
TRBV4-3,.,many,TRBJ2-5,TGCGCCAGCAGCCAAGGGGGGGGCGGCGAGACCCAGTACTTC,CASSQGGGGETQYF
TRBV5-1,.,many,TRBJ2-1,TGCGCCAGCAGCTTGGGCGTACCCAATGAGCAGTTCTTC,CASSLGVPNEQFF
TRBV12-3/TRBV12-4,TRBD2,many,TRBJ2-1,TGTGCCAGCAGTACTAGCGGGTCCTACAATGAGCAGTTCTTC,CASSTSGSYNEQFF
TRBV25-1,TRBD2,many,TRBJ2-1,TGTGCCAGCAGTGAATCTCGGGGACTAGTATCTGAGCAGTTCTTC,CASSESRGLVSEQFF
TRBV19,.,many,TRBJ1-5,TGTGCCAGTAGTGGCGGGGACCCCAATCAGCCCCAGCATTTT,CASSGGDPNQPQHF
TRBV6-5,.,many,TRBJ2-5,TGTGCCAGCATCAAGTCTGCGCGGGAGACCCAGTACTTC,CASIKSARETQYF
TRBV27,.,many,TRBJ1-1,TGTGCCAGCAGTTTCGGGTCGCAGAACACTGAAGCTTTCTTT,CASSFGSQNTEAFF
TRBV5-1,.,many,TRBJ2-7,TGCGCCAGCAGCTTGGTCGACAACTACGAGCAGTACTTC,CASSLVDNYEQYF
TRBV4-3,TRBD1,many,TRBJ2-5,TGCGCCAGCAGCCAGCAACCGGGACAGGGGGCTGGGGAGACCCAGTACTTC,CASSQQPGQGAGETQYF
TRBV6-5,.,many,TRBJ2-5,TGTGCCAGCAGTTACTCGCGTGGGGGGGCCCCCCAAGAGACCCAGTACTTC,CASSYSRGGAPQETQYF
TRBV4-3,.,many,TRBJ1-6,TGCGCCAGCAGCCAAGATCTTCCCCTATTGCGGAATTCACCCCTCCACTTT,CASSQDLPLLRNSPLHF
TRBV4-3,TRBD1,many,TRBJ1-2,TGCGCCAGCAGCCTGGAGATAGGGGGCGGTTATGGCTACACCTTC,CASSLEIGGGYGYTF
TRBV7-2,TRBD2,many,TRBJ2-5,TGTGCCAGCAGCTTACCCACTAGCGGCGCCGAGACCCAGTACTTC,CASSLPTSGAETQYF
TRBV4-1,TRBD1,few,TRBJ2-1,TGCGCCAGCAGCCCCCGAGGACAGGGGCTCAGAAATGAGCAGTTCTTC,CASSPRGQGLRNEQFF